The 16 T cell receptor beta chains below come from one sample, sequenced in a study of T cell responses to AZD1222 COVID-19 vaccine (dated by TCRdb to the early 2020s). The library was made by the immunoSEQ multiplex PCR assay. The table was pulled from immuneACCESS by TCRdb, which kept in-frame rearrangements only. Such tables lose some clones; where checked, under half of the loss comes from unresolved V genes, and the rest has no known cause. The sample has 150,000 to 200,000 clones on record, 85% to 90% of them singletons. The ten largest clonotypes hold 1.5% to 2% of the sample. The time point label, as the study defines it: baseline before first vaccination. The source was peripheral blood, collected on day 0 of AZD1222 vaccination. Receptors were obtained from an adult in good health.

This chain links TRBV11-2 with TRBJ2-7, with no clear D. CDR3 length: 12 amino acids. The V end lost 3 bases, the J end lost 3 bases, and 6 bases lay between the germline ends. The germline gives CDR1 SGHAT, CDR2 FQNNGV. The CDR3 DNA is TGTGCCAGCAGCTTTCCGTACTACGAGCAGTACTTC. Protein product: CASSFPYYEQYF.

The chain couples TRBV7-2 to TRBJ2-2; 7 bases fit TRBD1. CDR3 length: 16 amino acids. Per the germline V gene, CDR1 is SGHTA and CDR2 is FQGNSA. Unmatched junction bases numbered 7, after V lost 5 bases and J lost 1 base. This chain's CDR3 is CASSQRWDRNTGELFF. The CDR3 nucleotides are TGTGCCAGCAGCCAACGATGGGACAGGAACACCGGGGAGCTGTTTTTT.

The CDR3 nucleotides read TGTGCCAGCAGCTTGGTGGGGGTCAACGAGCAGTACGTC. Protein sequence: CASSLVGVNEQYV. V is TRBV5-6 and J is TRBJ2-7, with D perhaps assigned TRBD1 or TRBD2 (5 bases each). The CDR3 loop spans 13 amino acids. V lost 0 bases to trimming and J lost 5 bases, with 9 bases between them. Germline V CDR1 and CDR2: SGHDT, YYEEEE.

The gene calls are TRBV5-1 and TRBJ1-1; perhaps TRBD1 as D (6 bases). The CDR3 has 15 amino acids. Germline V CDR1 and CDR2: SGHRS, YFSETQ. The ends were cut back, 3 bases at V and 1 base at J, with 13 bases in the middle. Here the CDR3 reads CASSYLWGQNTEAFF. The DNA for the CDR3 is TGCGCCAGCAGCTACCTGTGGGGGCAGAACACTGAAGCTTTCTTT. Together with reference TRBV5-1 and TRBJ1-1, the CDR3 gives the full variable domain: KAGVTQTPRYLIKTRGQQVTLSCSPISGHRSVSWYQQTPGQGLQFLFEYFSETQRNKGNFPGRFSGRQFSNSRSEMNVSTLELGDSALYLCASSYLWGQNTEAFFGQGTRLTVV.

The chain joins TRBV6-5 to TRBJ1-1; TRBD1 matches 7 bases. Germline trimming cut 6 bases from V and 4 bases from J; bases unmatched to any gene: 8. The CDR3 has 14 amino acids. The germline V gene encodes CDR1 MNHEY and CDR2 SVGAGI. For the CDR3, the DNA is TGTGCCAGCAGCCGCGCCTACAGGGGCACTGAAGCTTTCTTT. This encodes CASSRAYRGTEAFF.

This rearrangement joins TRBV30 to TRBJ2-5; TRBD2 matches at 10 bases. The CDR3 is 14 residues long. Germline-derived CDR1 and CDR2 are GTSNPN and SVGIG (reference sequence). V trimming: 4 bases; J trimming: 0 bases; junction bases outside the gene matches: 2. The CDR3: CAWNSGGYQETQYF. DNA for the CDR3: TGTGCCTGGAATAGCGGGGGGTACCAAGAGACCCAGTACTTC.

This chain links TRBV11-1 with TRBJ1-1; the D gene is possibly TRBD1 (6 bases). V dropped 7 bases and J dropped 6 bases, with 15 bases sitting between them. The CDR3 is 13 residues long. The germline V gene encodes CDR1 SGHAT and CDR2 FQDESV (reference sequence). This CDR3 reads CASTRRRGAEAFF. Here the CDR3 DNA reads TGTGCCAGCACCCGAAGAAGGGGGGCTGAAGCTTTCTTT.

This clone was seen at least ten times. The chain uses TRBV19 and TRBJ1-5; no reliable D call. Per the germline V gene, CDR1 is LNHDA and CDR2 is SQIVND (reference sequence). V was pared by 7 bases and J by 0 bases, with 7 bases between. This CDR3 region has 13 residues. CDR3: CASNRYSNQPQHF. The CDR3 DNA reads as TGTGCCAGTAACCGGTATAGCAATCAGCCCCAGCATTTT.

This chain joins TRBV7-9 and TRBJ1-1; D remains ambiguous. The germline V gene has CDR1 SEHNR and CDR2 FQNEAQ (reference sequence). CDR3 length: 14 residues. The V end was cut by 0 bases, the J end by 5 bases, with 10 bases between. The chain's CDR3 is CASSLALGLTEAFF. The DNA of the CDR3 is TGTGCCAGCAGCTTAGCTCTGGGATTGACTGAAGCTTTCTTT.

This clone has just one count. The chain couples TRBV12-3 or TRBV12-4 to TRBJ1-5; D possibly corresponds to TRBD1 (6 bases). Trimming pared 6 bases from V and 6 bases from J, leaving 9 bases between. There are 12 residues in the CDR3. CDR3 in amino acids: CASRTTGQPQHF. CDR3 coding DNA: TGTGCCAGCAGGACGACAGGTCAGCCCCAGCATTTT.

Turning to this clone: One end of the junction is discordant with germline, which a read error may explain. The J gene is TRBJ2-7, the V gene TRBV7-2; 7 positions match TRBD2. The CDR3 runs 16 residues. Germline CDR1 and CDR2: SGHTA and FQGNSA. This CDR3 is CAGSPFNREVPYEQYF. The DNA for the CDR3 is TGTGCCGGCAGCCCCTTCAACCGGGAGGTCCCCTACGAGCAGTACTTC.

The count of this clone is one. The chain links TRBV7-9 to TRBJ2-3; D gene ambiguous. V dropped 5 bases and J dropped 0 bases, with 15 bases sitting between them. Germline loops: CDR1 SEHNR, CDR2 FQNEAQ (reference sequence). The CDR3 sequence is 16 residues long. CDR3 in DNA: TGTGCCAGCAGCCCCCCCCTACCGTCGAGCACAGATACGCAGTATTTT. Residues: CASSPPLPSSTDTQYF.

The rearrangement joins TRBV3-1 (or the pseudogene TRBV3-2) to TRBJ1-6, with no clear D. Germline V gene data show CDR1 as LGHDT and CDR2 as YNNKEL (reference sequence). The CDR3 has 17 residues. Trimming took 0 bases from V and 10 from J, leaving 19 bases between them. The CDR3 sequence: CASSQDRVQIGGSPLHF. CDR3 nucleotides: TGTGCCAGCAGCCAAGACCGGGTCCAAATTGGAGGGTCACCCCTCCACTTT.

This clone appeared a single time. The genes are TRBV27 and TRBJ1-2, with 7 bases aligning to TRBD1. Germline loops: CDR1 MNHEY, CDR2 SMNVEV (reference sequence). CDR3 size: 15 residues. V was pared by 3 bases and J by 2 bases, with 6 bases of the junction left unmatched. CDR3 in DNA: TGTGCCAGCAGTTTCACAGGGGTGAGGAACTATGGCTACACCTTC. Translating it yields CASSFTGVRNYGYTF.

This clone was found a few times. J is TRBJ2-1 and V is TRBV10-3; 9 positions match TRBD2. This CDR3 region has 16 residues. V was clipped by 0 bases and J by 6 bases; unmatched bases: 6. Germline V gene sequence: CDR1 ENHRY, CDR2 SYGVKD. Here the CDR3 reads CAISESGSGGLNEQFF. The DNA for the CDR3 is TGTGCCATCAGTGAGTCTGGTAGCGGGGGCCTCAATGAGCAGTTCTTC.

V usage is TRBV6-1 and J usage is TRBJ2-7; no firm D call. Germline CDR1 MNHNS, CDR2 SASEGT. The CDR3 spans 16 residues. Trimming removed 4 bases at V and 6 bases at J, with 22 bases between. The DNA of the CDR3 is TGTGCCAGCAGTGCCTGGACCCTTGGTTCACGGAGCGAGCAGTACGTC. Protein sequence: CASSAWTLGSRSEQYV.